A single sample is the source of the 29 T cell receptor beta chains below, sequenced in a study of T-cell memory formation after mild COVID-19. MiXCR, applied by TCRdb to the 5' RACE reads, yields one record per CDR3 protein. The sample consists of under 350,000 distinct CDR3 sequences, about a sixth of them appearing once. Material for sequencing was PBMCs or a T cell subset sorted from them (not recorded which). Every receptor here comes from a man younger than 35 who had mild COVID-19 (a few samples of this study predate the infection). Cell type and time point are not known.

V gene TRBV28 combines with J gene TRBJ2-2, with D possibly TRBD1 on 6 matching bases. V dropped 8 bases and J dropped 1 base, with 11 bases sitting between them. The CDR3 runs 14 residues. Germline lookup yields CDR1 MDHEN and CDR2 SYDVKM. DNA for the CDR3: TGTGCCAGCGGAGACAGGTTGAACACCGGGGAGCTGTTTTTT. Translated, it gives CASGDRLNTGELFF.

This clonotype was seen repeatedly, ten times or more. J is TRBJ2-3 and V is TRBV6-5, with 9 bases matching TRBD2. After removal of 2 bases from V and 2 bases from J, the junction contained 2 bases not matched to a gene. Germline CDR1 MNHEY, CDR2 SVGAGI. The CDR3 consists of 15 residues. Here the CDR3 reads CASSYASGDTDTQYF. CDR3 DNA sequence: TGTGCCAGCAGTTACGCTAGCGGGGACACAGATACGCAGTATTTT.

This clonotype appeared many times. The CDR3 sequence: CASSLSRGAASYEQYF. CDR3 bases: TGCGCCAGCAGCTTGTCTAGGGGGGCGGCCTCCTACGAGCAGTACTTC. The rearrangement joins TRBV5-1 to TRBJ2-7, with D tentatively TRBD1 or TRBD2 (6 bases each). Germline-derived CDR1 and CDR2 are SGHRS and YFSETQ. The length of the CDR3 is 16 residues. Trimming removed 1 base from V and 0 bases from J, with 14 bases in between.

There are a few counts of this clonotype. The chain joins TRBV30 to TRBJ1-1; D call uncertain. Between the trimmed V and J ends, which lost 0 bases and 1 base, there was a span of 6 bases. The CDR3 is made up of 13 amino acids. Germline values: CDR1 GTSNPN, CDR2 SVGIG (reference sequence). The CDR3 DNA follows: TGTGCCTGGAGTGTCCACAGGAACACTGAAGCTTTCTTT. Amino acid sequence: CAWSVHRNTEAFF.

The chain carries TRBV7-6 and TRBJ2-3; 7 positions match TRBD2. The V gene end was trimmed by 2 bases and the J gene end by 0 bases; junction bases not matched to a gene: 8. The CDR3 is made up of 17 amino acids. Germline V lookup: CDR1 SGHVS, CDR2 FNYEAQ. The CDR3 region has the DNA TGTGCCAGCAGCTTAAGAGCGGGGCGAACTAGCACAGATACGCAGTATTTT. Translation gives CASSLRAGRTSTDTQYF.

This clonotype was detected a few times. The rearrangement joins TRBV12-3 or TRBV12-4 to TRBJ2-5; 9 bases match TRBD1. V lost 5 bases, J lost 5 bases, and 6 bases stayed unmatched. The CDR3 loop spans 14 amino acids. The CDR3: CASSGTGRSETQYF. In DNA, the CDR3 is TGTGCCAGCAGTGGGACAGGGAGATCGGAGACCCAGTACTTC.

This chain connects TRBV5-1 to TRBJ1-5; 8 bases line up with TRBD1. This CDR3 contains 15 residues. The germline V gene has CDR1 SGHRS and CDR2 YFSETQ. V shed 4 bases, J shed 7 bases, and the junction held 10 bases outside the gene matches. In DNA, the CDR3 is TGCGCCAGCAGCCCAACGACAGGGGATGCGCAGCCCCAGCATTTT. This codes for CASSPTTGDAQPQHF.

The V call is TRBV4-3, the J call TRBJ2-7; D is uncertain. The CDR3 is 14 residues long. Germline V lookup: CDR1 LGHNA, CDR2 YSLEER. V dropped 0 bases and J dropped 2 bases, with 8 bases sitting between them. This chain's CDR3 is CASSQDGKTYEQYV. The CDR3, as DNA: TGCGCCAGCAGCCAAGACGGTAAGACCTACGAGCAGTACGTC.

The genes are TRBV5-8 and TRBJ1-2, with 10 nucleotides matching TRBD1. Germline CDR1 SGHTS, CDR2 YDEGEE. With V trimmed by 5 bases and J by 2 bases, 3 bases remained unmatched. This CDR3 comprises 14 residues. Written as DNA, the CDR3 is TGTGCCAGCAGTACGGGACAGGGGAACTATGGCTACACCTTC. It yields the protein CASSTGQGNYGYTF.

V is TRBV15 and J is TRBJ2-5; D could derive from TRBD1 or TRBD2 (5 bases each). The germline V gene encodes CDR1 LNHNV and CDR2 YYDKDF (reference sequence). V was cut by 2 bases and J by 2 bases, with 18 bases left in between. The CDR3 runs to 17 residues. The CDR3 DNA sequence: TGTGCCACCAGCAGACAGTTTTCCGGGACCTGGCAAGAGACCCAGTACTTC. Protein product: CATSRQFSGTWQETQYF.

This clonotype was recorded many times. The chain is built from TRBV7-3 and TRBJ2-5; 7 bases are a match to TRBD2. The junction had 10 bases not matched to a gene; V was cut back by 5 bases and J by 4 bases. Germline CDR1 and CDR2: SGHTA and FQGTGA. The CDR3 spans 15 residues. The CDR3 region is CASSRREGSRETQYF. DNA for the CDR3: TGTGCCAGCAGCCGTAGGGAGGGTTCGAGAGAGACCCAGTACTTC.

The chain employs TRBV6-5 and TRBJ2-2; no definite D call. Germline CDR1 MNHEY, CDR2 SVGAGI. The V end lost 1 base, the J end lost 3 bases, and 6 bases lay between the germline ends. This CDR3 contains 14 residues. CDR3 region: CASSYYSDTGELFF. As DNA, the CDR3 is TGTGCCAGCAGTTACTACTCGGACACCGGGGAGCTGTTTTTT.

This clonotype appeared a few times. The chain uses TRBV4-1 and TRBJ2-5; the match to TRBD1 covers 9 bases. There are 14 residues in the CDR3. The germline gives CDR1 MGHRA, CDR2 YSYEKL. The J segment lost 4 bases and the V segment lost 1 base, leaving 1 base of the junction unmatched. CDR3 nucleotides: TGCGCCAGCAGCCAAGGGGACAGGGTAGAGACCCAGTACTTC. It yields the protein CASSQGDRVETQYF.

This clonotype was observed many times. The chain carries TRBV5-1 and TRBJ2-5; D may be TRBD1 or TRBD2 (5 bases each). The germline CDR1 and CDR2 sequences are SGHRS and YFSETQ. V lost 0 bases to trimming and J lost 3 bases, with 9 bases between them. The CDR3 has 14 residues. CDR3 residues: CASSLAGGKETQYF. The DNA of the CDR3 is TGCGCCAGCAGCTTGGCTGGGGGAAAAGAGACCCAGTACTTC.

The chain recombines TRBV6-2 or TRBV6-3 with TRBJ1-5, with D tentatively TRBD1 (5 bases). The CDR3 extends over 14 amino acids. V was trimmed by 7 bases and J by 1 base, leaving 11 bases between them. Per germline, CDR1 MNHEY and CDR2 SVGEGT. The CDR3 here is CASNHGGSNQPQHF. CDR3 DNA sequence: TGTGCCAGCAATCACGGGGGAAGCAATCAGCCCCAGCATTTT.

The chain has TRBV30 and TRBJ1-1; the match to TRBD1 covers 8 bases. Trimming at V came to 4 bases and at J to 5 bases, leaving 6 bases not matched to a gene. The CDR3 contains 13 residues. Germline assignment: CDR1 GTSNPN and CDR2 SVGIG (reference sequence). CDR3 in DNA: TGTGCCTGGACCGGACAGGGATGGACTGAAGCTTTCTTT. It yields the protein CAWTGQGWTEAFF.

This CDR3 is CASREGQRNTEAFF. The CDR3 DNA follows: TGTGCCAGCAGGGAGGGACAGAGGAACACTGAAGCTTTCTTT. This sequence joins TRBV7-6 and TRBJ1-1; 7 bases fit TRBD1. Germline V gene data show CDR1 as SGHVS and CDR2 as FNYEAQ. J lost 1 base, V lost 6 bases, and 5 bases had no gene match. The CDR3 spans 14 residues.

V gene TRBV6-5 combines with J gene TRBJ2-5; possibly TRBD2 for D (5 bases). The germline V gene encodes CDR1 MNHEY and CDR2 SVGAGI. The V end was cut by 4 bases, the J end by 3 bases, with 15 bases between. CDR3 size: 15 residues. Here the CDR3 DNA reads TGTGCCAGCAGTTCAATGGGCGAGGGAGAAGAGACCCAGTACTTC. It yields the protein CASSSMGEGEETQYF.

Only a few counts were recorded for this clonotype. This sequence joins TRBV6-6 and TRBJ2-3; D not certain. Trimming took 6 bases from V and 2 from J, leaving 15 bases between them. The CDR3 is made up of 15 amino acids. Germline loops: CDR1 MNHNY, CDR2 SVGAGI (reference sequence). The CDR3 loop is CASRPSELHTDTQYF. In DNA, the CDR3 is TGTGCCAGCAGGCCGAGCGAGCTACACACAGATACGCAGTATTTT.

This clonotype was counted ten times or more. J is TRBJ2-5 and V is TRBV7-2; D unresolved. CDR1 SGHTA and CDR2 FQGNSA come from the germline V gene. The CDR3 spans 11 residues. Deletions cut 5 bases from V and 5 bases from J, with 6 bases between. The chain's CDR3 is CASSRRETQYF. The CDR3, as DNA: TGTGCCAGCAGCCGTAGGGAGACCCAGTACTTC.

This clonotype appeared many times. The CDR3 loop is CASSLDLALEQFF. The CDR3 DNA follows: TGTGCCAGCAGCTTAGACCTAGCTCTTGAGCAGTTCTTC. The V and J genes are TRBV7-9 and TRBJ2-1; D is possibly TRBD2 (5 bases). The CDR3 contains 13 residues. The V gene's germline CDR1 is SEHNR and CDR2 FQNEAQ (reference sequence). Trimming shortened V by 1 base and J by 9 bases, and 10 bases separated the two germline ends. The entire variable domain, with the rest obtained from reference TRBV7-9 and TRBJ2-1, is as follows: DTGVSQNPRHKITKRGQNVTFRCDPISEHNRLYWYRQTLGQGPEFLTYFQNEAQLEKSRLLSDRFSAERPKGSFSTLEIQRTEQGDSAMYLCASSLDLALEQFFGPGTRLTVL.

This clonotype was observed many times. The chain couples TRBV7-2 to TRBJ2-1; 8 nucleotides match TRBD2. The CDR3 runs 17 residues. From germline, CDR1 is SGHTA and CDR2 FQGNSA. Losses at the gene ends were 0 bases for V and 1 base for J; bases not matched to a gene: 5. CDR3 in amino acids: CASSLAGTRRSYNEQFF. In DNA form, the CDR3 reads TGTGCCAGCAGCTTAGCTGGGACTAGAAGATCCTACAATGAGCAGTTCTTC.

The CDR3 reads CASSTGGVPYNEQFF. The CDR3 nucleotides are TGTGCCAGCAGCACCGGGGGGGTGCCGTACAATGAGCAGTTCTTC. The rearrangement links TRBV9 to TRBJ2-1; 8 bases fit TRBD2. The CDR3 has 15 residues. V shed 4 bases, J shed 4 bases, and the junction held 7 bases outside the gene matches. Germline lookup yields CDR1 SGDLS and CDR2 YYNGEE.

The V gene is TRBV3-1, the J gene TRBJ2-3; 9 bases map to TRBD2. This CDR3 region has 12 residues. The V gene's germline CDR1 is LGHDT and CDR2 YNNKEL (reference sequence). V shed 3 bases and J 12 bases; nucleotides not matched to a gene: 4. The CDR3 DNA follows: TGTGCCAGCAGCCAGACTAGCGGAGACCAGTATTTT. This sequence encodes CASSQTSGDQYF.

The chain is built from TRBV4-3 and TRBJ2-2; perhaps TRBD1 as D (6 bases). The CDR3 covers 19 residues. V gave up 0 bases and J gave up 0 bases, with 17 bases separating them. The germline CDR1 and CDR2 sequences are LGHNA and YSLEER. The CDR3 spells CASSQDQGTFSANTGELFF. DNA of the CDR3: TGCGCCAGCAGCCAAGATCAGGGGACCTTTAGCGCGAACACCGGGGAGCTGTTTTTT.

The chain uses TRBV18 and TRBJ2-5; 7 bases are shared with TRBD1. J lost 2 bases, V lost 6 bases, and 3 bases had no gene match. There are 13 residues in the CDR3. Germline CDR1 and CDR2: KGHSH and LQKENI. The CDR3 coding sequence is TGTGCCAGCTCGGAGACAGGGCAAGAGACCCAGTACTTC. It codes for CASSETGQETQYF.

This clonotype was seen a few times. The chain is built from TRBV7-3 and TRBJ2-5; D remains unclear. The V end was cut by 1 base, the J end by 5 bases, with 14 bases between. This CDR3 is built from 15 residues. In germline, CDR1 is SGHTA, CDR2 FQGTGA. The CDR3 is CASSLNSGLRETQYF. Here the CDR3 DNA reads TGTGCCAGCAGCTTAAATTCCGGGTTACGTGAGACCCAGTACTTC.

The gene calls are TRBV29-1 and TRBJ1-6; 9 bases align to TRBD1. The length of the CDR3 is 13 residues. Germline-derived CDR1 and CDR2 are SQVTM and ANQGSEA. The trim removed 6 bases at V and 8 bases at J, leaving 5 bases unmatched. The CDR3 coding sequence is TGCAGCGTGGGCCGGGACAGGGATTCACCCCTCCACTTT. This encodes CSVGRDRDSPLHF.

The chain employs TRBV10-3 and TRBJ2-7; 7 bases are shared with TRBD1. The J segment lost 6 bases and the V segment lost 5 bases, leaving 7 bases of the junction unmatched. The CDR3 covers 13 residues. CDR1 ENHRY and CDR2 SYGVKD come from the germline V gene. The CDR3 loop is CAISTGALGEQYV. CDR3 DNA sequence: TGTGCCATCAGTACAGGGGCATTAGGCGAGCAGTACGTC.